One sample yielded the 6 T cell receptor beta chains listed below, sequenced in a study of control samples from healthy donors and cancer patients. The table came from immunoSEQ multiplex PCR; TCRdb's copy has only in-frame clones and leaves some out. The sample contains some 120,000 clones, just under 95% of which appear only once. Sequencing was performed on blood. Receptor source: a man younger than 45 in good health.

The V and J genes are TRBV21-1 and TRBJ2-3; TRBD2 is the table's D call and was not checked against the DNA. TRBV21-1 is flagged as a pseudogene. The CDR3 consists of 16 residues. Here the CDR3 DNA reads TGTGCCAGCAGCGGGACTAGCGGGGAATTTTTCGATACGCAGTATTTT. It codes for CASSGTSGEFFDTQYF.

The rearrangement links TRBV30 to TRBJ1-6, with D uncertain. Germline V lookup: CDR1 GTSNPN, CDR2 SVGIG (reference sequence). The CDR3 loop spans 11 amino acids. With 5 bases removed from V and 5 bases from J, the gap between germline ends came to 4 bases. The CDR3 region is CAWGHNSPLHF. The DNA of the CDR3 is TGTGCCTGGGGGCATAATTCACCCCTCCACTTT.

This chain uses TRBV29-1 with TRBJ2-2; maybe TRBD1 (5 bases). Looked up from germline, CDR1 is SQVTM and CDR2 is ANQGSEA. V shed 6 bases and J shed 6 bases, with 11 bases lying between them. The length of the CDR3 is 12 residues. The CDR3 region is CSVQDLSGELFF. The CDR3 DNA follows: TGCAGCGTACAGGATCTCTCCGGGGAGCTGTTTTTT.

The chain is built from TRBV5-4 and TRBJ1-6, with a tentative D call TRBD1 (5 bases). Trimming took off 4 bases at V and 5 bases at J, with 22 bases between the two ends. Germline loops: CDR1 SGHNT, CDR2 YYREEE (reference sequence). The CDR3 spans 18 residues. In DNA form, the CDR3 reads TGTGCCAGCAGCCCGGGTGGTTTAATTGGGGGTGATAATTCACCCCTCCACTTT. Its protein is CASSPGGLIGGDNSPLHF. Based on the CDR3 plus reference TRBV5-4 and TRBJ1-6, the full variable domain is ETGVTQSPTHLIKTRGQQVTLRCSSQSGHNTVSWYQQALGQGPQFIFQYYREEENGRGNFPPRFSGLQFPNYSSELNVNALELDDSALYLCASSPGGLIGGDNSPLHFGNGTRLTVT.

The genes are TRBV19 and TRBJ2-2, with D uncertain. The CDR3 contains 13 residues. V was cut by 8 bases and J by 7 bases, with 14 bases left in between. Germline V lookup: CDR1 LNHDA, CDR2 SQIVND (reference sequence). CDR3 DNA sequence: TGTGCCAGTTCCCATCCTAGTGGCGGGGAGCTGTTTTTT. This codes for CASSHPSGGELFF.

J is TRBJ2-7 and V is TRBV5-4, with TRBD1 identical over 7 bases. The CDR3 is 14 residues long. Trimming cost V 4 bases and J 5 bases; bases outside gene matches: 9. Germline V gene data show CDR1 as SGHNT and CDR2 as YYREEE (reference sequence). The CDR3 spells CASSLSGTVNEQYF. CDR3 nucleotides: TGTGCCAGCAGCCTATCCGGGACAGTGAACGAGCAGTACTTC.